The next 24 T cell receptor beta chains were all read from a single sample in a study of vaccination and CD4 T cells after COVID-19. With the Oncomine TCR Beta short-read assay, DNA from cultured CD4+ T cells was sequenced. MiXCR was run by TCRdb on the PCR reads, yielding one entry per CDR3 protein. The table lists 20,000 or so distinct CDR3 sequences, roughly 45% of them singletons. Treatment in this sample: 10-day PBMC culture with coronavirus spike peptide pools or control peptides (ViraFEST assay). These receptors lack a known antigen. The sample was CD4+ T cells from blood, cultured in vitro. These receptors all stem from a human donor who had recovered from COVID-19.

The genes are TRBV27 and TRBJ1-6; no definite D call. V lost 3 bases to trimming and J lost 13 bases, with 13 bases between them. The germline CDR1 and CDR2 sequences are MNHEY and SMNVEV (reference sequence). This CDR3 has 13 residues. The CDR3 is CASSFTLTEPLHF. CDR3 DNA sequence: TGTGCCAGCAGTTTTACGCTTACAGAGCCCCTCCACTTT.

This clonotype was seen a few times. The V and J genes are TRBV5-1 and TRBJ2-6; D is unclear. The CDR3 contains 16 residues. The ends were cut back, 0 bases at V and 4 bases at J, with 11 bases in the middle. CDR1 is SGHRS and CDR2 is YFSETQ in the germline V gene. As DNA, the CDR3 is TGCGCCAGCAGCTTGGGCAGCCTTCGGGGGGCCAACGTCCTGACTTTC. Amino acid sequence: CASSLGSLRGANVLTF.

This chain links TRBV24-1 with TRBJ2-3; D gene unclear. Trimming took 1 base from V and 4 from J, leaving 14 bases between them. The CDR3 extends over 16 amino acids. From germline, CDR1 is KGHDR and CDR2 SFDVKD. CDR3 nucleotide sequence: TGTGCCACCAGTGATTTCGCCCCGATAGGAGCAGATACGCAGTATTTT. Protein product: CATSDFAPIGADTQYF.

The rearrangement uses TRBV6-1 and TRBJ2-7, with D perhaps being TRBD1 or TRBD2 (5 bases each). The CDR3 is 12 amino acids. Between the trimmed V and J ends, which lost 6 bases and 5 bases, there was a span of 11 bases. Germline V gene sequence: CDR1 MNHNS, CDR2 SASEGT. This CDR3 is CASRGDGDEQYF. The CDR3 coding sequence is TGTGCCAGCAGGGGGGACGGTGACGAGCAGTACTTC.

The chain recombines TRBV7-2 with TRBJ2-2, with D perhaps TRBD2 (5 bases). Looked up from germline, CDR1 is SGHTA and CDR2 is FQGNSA. The CDR3 consists of 13 residues. The germline V and J ends were trimmed by 3 bases and 7 bases, with 9 bases remaining between them. CDR3 DNA: TGTGCCAGCAGCTTGGCGGGTGGCGGGGAGCTGTTTTTT. It encodes CASSLAGGGELFF.

The chain combines TRBV23-1 with TRBJ1-5; D is perhaps TRBD1 (6 bases). TRBV23-1 carries the ORF label, with uncertain function. The CDR3 is 16 amino acids. The germline V and J ends were trimmed by 3 bases and 7 bases, with 19 bases remaining between them. CDR3 DNA: TGCGCCAGCAGTCACCCCCTACAGGGAGTTGGGCAGCCCCAGCATTTT. Translated, it gives CASSHPLQGVGQPQHF.

The chain couples TRBV5-1 to TRBJ1-2; 8 nucleotides match TRBD1. The CDR3 totals 17 residues. CDR1 SGHRS and CDR2 YFSETQ come from the germline V gene. V gave up 1 base and J gave up 5 bases; unmatched junction bases: 13. The DNA of the CDR3 is TGCGCCAGCAGCTTGAGGCCGGGGACAGGCCTGCAGTATGGCTACACCTTC. Encoded protein: CASSLRPGTGLQYGYTF. The full variable domain, completed using reference TRBV5-1 and TRBJ1-2, is KAGVTQTPRYLIKTRGQQVTLSCSPISGHRSVSWYQQTPGQGLQFLFEYFSETQRNKGNFPGRFSGRQFSNSRSEMNVSTLELGDSALYLCASSLRPGTGLQYGYTFGSGTRLTVV.

The chain uses TRBV24-1 and TRBJ2-2, with D maybe TRBD1 (5 bases). Germline V CDR1 and CDR2: KGHDR, SFDVKD. With 4 bases removed from V and 3 bases from J, the gap between germline ends came to 14 bases. The CDR3 has 16 residues. CDR3 bases: TGTGCCACCAGTGACCCAGCTAGGGGCGACACCGGGGAGCTGTTTTTT. Its translation is CATSDPARGDTGELFF.

This chain connects TRBV30 to TRBJ2-6; unclear D gene. V was cut by 2 bases and J by 2 bases, with 13 bases left in between. The CDR3 length is 16 residues. Germline V gene data show CDR1 as GTSNPN and CDR2 as SVGIG (reference sequence). The CDR3 here is CAWSRKTPTGANVLTF. In DNA, the CDR3 is TGTGCCTGGAGTCGAAAAACCCCGACTGGGGCCAACGTCCTGACTTTC.

DNA for the CDR3: TGTGCCAGCAGTTACGGGTCGGCGAATTCACCCCTCCACTTT. Amino acid sequence: CASSYGSANSPLHF. J is TRBJ1-6 and V is TRBV6-5; D gene unclear. Germline V CDR1 and CDR2: MNHEY, SVGAGI. Between the trimmed V and J ends, which lost 2 bases and 7 bases, there was a span of 9 bases. The CDR3 covers 14 residues.

The chain employs TRBV10-1 and TRBJ2-3; a weak D match, TRBD1 (6 bases). Per germline, CDR1 WNHNN and CDR2 SYGVQD (reference sequence). The length of the CDR3 is 14 residues. Between the trimmed V and J ends, which lost 2 bases and 6 bases, there was a span of 12 bases. The CDR3 sequence: CASSEPYQGDTQYF. DNA of the CDR3: TGCGCCAGCAGTGAGCCGTACCAGGGGGATACGCAGTATTTT.

The rearrangement links TRBV19 to TRBJ1-3; the D is unclear. The CDR3 contains 17 residues. V was cut by 0 bases and J by 2 bases, with 14 bases left in between. CDR1 and CDR2 (germline): LNHDA, SQIVND (reference sequence). CDR3 nucleotide sequence: TGTGCCAGTAGTATAGAAGTAGGCAGGCGGGCTGGAAACACCATATATTTT. This codes for CASSIEVGRRAGNTIYF.

In its sample, this clonotype was seen a few times. The chain combines TRBV27 with TRBJ1-2; no definite D call. The CDR3 runs to 16 residues. CDR1 and CDR2 (germline): MNHEY, SMNVEV (reference sequence). The V gene lost 4 bases and the J gene lost 7 bases, with 22 bases spanning the gap. DNA for the CDR3: TGTGCCAGCAGTTCCCCCGGGTGGGGTACGGTCCGTGGCTACACCTTC. It is translated as CASSSPGWGTVRGYTF.

By share, this clonotype ranks as medium-sized (0.01 to 0.1%). CDR3 DNA sequence: TGTGCCAGCAGACCGGACAGGGTGTCAGATACGCAGTATTTT. Translated, it gives CASRPDRVSDTQYF. The chain combines TRBV6-1 with TRBJ2-3, with TRBD1 matching over 8 bases. Looked up from germline, CDR1 is MNHNS and CDR2 is SASEGT. Trimming took 6 bases from V and 4 from J; bases not matched to a gene: 6. The CDR3 is 14 amino acids.

The chain has TRBV12-3 or TRBV12-4 and TRBJ2-7; TRBD1 might be the D (6 bases). This CDR3 comprises 12 residues. V was shortened by 6 bases and J by 9 bases, with 15 bases between the two germline ends. CDR3 coding DNA: TGTGCCAGCAGCCTGACAGGACCGACGCAGTACTTC. This sequence encodes CASSLTGPTQYF.

This clonotype was counted between two and nine times. The rearrangement links TRBV7-9 to TRBJ2-2; 7 bases agree with TRBD1. The CDR3 sequence is 11 residues long. Germline trimming cut 3 bases from V and 15 bases from J; bases unmatched to any gene: 4. In germline, CDR1 is SEHNR, CDR2 FQNEAQ (reference sequence). Written as DNA, the CDR3 is TGTGCCAGCAGCTTTTCCGACAGGGTGTTTTTT. Its protein is CASSFSDRVFF.

This clonotype appeared a few times. The V call is TRBV6-1, the J call TRBJ1-5; D gene unclear. Germline loops: CDR1 MNHNS, CDR2 SASEGT. V lost 4 bases and J 2 bases, leaving 15 bases between the germline ends. This CDR3 spans 16 amino acids. CDR3 amino acids: CASSGKDLGGNQPQHF. DNA of the CDR3: TGTGCCAGCAGTGGAAAGGACCTTGGGGGCAATCAGCCCCAGCATTTT.

The CDR3 loop reads CASSLVAASETQYF. CDR3 bases: TGCGCCAGCAGCTTGGTAGCCGCGAGTGAGACCCAGTACTTC. The rearrangement uses TRBV5-1 and TRBJ2-5; D not certain. This CDR3 has 14 residues. The V and J ends lost 0 bases and 5 bases respectively, with 11 bases between them. In germline, CDR1 is SGHRS, CDR2 YFSETQ.

The chain carries TRBV7-9 and TRBJ1-2; a possible D gene is TRBD1 (5 bases). CDR3 size: 15 residues. Germline values: CDR1 SEHNR, CDR2 FQNEAQ (reference sequence). V was clipped by 5 bases and J by 4 bases, with 17 bases between them. The CDR3, as DNA: TGTGCCAGCAGCAAAGGGGAGGGGCTTGTCTATGGCTACACCTTC. Its translation is CASSKGEGLVYGYTF.

The chain recombines TRBV5-4 with TRBJ2-7, with a weak D call TRBD2 (5 bases). The germline V gene has CDR1 SGHNT and CDR2 YYREEE (reference sequence). Trimming left V 0 bases short and J 4 bases short, with 14 bases between. This CDR3 comprises 15 residues. The chain's CDR3 is CASSLGAGLGYEQYF. The CDR3 DNA is TGTGCCAGCAGCTTGGGTGCGGGCTTAGGATACGAGCAGTACTTC.

The table lists this clonotype with a few counts. The V call is TRBV7-6, the J call TRBJ1-3; D perhaps matches TRBD1 (5 bases). V was trimmed by 8 bases and J by 4 bases, leaving 12 bases between them. Germline V gene data show CDR1 as SGHVS and CDR2 as FNYEAQ. This CDR3 comprises 13 residues. CDR3 nucleotide sequence: TGTGCCAGCGGGCCTCGACAGGGAAACACCATATATTTT. This translates into CASGPRQGNTIYF.

The chain is built from TRBV7-6 and TRBJ1-5; D call uncertain. Germline V gene lookup returns CDR1 SGHVS and CDR2 FNYEAQ. The V end lost 4 bases, the J end lost 4 bases, and 14 bases lay between the germline ends. This CDR3 comprises 15 residues. The CDR3 is CASSYDTGGNQPQHF. The CDR3 nucleotides read TGTGCCAGCAGCTATGACACGGGCGGGAATCAGCCCCAGCATTTT.

The chain links TRBV6-1 to TRBJ1-2, with D tentatively TRBD1 (6 bases). V lost 8 bases and J 2 bases, leaving 12 bases between the germline ends. CDR1 is MNHNS and CDR2 is SASEGT in the germline V gene. The CDR3 length is 13 residues. The CDR3 reads CASRPQGNYGYTF. The CDR3 nucleotides read TGTGCCAGCCGCCCACAGGGAAACTATGGCTACACCTTC.

The chain is built from TRBV24-1 and TRBJ2-3; possibly TRBD2 for D (5 bases). Trimming pared 7 bases from V and 1 base from J, leaving 8 bases between. CDR1 is KGHDR and CDR2 is SFDVKD in the germline V gene. The CDR3 runs to 13 residues. The CDR3 is CATRRVGTDTQYF. The CDR3 DNA is TGTGCCACCAGGAGGGTCGGCACAGATACGCAGTATTTT.